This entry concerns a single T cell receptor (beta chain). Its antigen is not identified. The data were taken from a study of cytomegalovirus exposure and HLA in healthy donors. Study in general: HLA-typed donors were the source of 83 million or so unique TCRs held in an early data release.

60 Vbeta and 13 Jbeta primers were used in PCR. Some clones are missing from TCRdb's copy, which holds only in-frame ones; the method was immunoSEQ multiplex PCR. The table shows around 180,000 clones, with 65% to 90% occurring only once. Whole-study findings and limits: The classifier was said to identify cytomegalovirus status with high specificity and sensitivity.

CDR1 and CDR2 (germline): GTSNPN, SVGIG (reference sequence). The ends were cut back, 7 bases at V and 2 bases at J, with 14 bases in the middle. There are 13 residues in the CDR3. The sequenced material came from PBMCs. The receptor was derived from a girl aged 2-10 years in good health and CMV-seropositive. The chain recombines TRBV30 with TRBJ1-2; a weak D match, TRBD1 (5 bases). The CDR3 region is CASPQGSNYGYTF. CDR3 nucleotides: TGTGCCTCCCCGCAGGGCAGCAACTATGGCTACACCTTC.